This TCR beta chain was sequenced for a study of response to subunit inactivated influenza vaccine (dated by TCRdb to the late 2010s). For the study in its entirety: Deep quantitative profiling of the T cell receptor repertoire was used in the study to follow responses to a trivalent subunit inactivated influenza vaccine. Overall study results and their limits: According to the authors, only a limited number of new T cells may be recruited by each seasonal influenza vaccination.

Concerning this clonotype itself: Its antigen is currently not known. No base quality information exists; no much larger clone differs at one position.

Receptor amplification or capture employed RT-PCR. Sequencing was performed on an Illumina HiSeq 2500. TCRdb applied fastp at Q25 and MiXCR to the public reads, then kept only in-frame beta chains. Every distinct CDR3 protein forms one entry, paired with its most common genes and DNA. The sample table shows 450,000 to 600,000 distinct CDR3 sequences, and 6.5% to 8% are seen once. Clones ranked in the top ten supply over 10% of the sample. V lost 6 bases and J lost 5 bases; the stretch between them is 17 bases long. CDR1 and CDR2, looked up from the germline V gene (reference sequence), are DFQATT and SNEGSKA. From the cysteine up to the phenylalanine, the CDR3 has a length of 14 residues. CDR3 DNA is the only sequence kept; it has 42 bases, read in frame from the first base.

The source of this sequence is a man in his fifties or sixties who received an inactivated influenza vaccine. Donor details come from another sample of the same person, matched by shared clones. The source material was PBMCs from blood, sampled around 25 months after vaccination. The chain employs TRBV20-1 and TRBJ2-1, and the D gene may be TRBD1, 5 bases matching. The bases read TGCAGTGCAAATAGAATGGGGCAAAACAATGAGCAGTTCTTC. This codes for CSANRMGQNNEQFF.